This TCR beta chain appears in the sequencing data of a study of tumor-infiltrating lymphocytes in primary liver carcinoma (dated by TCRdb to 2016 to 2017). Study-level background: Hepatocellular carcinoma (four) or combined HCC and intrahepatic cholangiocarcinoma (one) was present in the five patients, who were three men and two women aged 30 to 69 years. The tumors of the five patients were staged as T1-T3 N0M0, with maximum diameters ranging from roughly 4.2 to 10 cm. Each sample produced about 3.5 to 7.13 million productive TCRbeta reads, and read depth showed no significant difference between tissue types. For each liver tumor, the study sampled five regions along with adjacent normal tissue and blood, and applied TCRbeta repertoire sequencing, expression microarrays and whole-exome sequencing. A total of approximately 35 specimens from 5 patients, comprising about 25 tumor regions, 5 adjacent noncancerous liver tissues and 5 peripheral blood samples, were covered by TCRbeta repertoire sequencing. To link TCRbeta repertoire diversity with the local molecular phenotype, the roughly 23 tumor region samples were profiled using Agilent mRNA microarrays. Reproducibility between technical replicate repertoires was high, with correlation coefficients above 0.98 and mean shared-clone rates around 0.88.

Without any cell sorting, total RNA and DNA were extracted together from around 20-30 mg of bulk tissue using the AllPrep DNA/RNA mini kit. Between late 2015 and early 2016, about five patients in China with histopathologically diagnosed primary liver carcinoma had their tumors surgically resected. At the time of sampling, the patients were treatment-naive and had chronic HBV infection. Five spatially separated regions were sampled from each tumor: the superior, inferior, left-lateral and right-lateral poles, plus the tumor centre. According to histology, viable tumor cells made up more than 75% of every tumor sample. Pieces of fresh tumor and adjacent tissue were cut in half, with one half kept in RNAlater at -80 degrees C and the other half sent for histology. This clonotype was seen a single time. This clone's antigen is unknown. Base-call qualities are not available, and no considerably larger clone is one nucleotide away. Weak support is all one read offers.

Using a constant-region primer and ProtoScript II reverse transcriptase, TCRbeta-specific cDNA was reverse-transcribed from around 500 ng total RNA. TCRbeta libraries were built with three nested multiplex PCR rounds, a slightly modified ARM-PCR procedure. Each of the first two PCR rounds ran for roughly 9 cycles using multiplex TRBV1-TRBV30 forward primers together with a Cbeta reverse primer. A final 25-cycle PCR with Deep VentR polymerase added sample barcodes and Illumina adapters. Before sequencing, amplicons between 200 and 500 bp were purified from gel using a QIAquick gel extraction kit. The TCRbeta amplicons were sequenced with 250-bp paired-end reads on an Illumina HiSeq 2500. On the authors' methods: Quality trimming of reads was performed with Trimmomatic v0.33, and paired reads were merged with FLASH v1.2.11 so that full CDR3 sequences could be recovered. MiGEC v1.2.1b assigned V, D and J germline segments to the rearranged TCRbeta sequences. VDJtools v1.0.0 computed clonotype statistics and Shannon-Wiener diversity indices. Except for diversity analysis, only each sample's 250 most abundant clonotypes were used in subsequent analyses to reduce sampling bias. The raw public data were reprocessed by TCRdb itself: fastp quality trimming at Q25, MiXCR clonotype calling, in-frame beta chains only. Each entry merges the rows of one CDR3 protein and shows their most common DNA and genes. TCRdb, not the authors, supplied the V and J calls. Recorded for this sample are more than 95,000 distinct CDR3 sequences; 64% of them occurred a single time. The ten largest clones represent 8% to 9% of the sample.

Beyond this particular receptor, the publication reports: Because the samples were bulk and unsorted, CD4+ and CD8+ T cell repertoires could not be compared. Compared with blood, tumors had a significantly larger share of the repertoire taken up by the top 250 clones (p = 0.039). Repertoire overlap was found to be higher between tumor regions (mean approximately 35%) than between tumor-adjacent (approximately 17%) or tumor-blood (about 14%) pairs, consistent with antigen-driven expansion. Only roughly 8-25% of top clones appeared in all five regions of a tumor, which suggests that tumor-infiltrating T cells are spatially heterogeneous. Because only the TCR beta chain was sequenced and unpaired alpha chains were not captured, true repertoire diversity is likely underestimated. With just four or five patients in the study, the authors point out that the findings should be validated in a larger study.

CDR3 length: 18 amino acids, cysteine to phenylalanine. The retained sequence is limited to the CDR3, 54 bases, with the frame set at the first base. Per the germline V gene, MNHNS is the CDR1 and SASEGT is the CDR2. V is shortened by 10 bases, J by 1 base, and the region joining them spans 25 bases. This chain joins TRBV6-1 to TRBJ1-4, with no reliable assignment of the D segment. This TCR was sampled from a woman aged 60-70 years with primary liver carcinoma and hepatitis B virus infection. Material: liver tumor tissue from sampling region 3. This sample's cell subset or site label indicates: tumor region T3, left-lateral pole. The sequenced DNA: TGTGCCAACACTGCTTCCGGGAGGACCCTCGTAACTAATGAAAAACTGTTTTTT. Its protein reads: CANTASGRTLVTNEKLFF.